These T cell receptor beta chains were read from a single sample in a study of shared clonotypes between healthy human individuals. Method: immunoSEQ multiplex PCR; TCRdb's copy keeps in-frame clones and lacks some. The sample holds fewer than 1.6 million clones, roughly 98.5% seen once. Sequences were obtained from naive CD4+ T cells sorted from blood. The source is a man aged 25-45 years in good health. CDR3s include the opening cysteine and the closing phenylalanine or tryptophan. A D gene is named only where the DNA matches it firmly. Rows may omit the clone size; those that give it use once, few, many or a size class.

CDR3 protein	CDR3 DNA	J gene	clone size	V gene	D gene
CASTTPDNEQFF	TGTGCCAGCACCACTCCCGACAATGAGCAGTTCTTC	TRBJ2-1	NA	TRBV7-9	NA
CASSPRTGGDYGYTF	TGTGCCAGCTCGCCCAGGACAGGGGGTGACTATGGCTACACCTTC	TRBJ1-2	NA	TRBV18	TRBD1
CASSQDILQPPEAFF	TGCGCCAGCAGCCAAGATATCCTACAGCCCCCTGAAGCTTTCTTT	TRBJ1-1	NA	TRBV4-3	NA
CSGLGFNEQFF	TGCAGCGGACTGGGCTTCAATGAGCAGTTCTTC	TRBJ2-1	NA	TRBV29-1	NA
CASSSGLSYNEQFF	TGTGCCAGCAGTTCGGGCCTCTCCTACAATGAGCAGTTCTTC	TRBJ2-1	once	TRBV28	NA
CASSSAPQGRYEKLFF	TGCGCCAGCAGTTCGGCCCCCCAGGGACGGTATGAAAAACTGTTTTTT	TRBJ1-4	NA	TRBV5-1	NA
CACGNHEFAGYTF	TGCGCCTGCGGGAATCACGAGTTCGCGGGCTACACCTTC	TRBJ1-2	once	TRBV5-1	NA
CASSPTSGRALDEQFF	TGCGCCAGCAGCCCGACTAGCGGGAGGGCTCTCGATGAGCAGTTCTTC	TRBJ2-1	NA	TRBV5-1	TRBD2
CASSPTSGVSYNEQFF	TGTGCCAGCAGCCCTACTAGCGGAGTCTCCTACAATGAGCAGTTCTTC	TRBJ2-1	NA	TRBV25-1	TRBD2
CASSHGGANVLTF	TGTGCCAGCAGCCATGGAGGGGCCAACGTCCTGACTTTC	TRBJ2-6	NA	TRBV25-1	NA
CASRPGTGLNEQFF	TGCGCCAGCAGACCCGGGACAGGCTTAAATGAGCAGTTCTTC	TRBJ2-1	NA	TRBV5-1	TRBD1
CASSTRDSTDTQYF	TGTGCCAGTAGTACGCGGGACTCCACAGATACGCAGTATTTT	TRBJ2-3	NA	TRBV19	NA
CSVVGANSGYTF	TGCAGCGTTGTTGGAGCAAACTCGGGCTACACCTTC	TRBJ1-2	NA	TRBV29-1	NA
CASSFRGEGETQYF	TGCGCCAGCAGCTTCCGGGGCGAGGGTGAGACCCAGTACTTC	TRBJ2-5	NA	TRBV5-1	NA
CASSLFGLHTENYGYTF	TGTGCCAGCAGTTTATTCGGGCTACATACAGAAAACTATGGCTACACCTTC	TRBJ1-2	NA	TRBV27	NA
CASRDLKGGHEQFF	TGCGCCAGCAGGGATCTTAAGGGCGGGCATGAGCAGTTCTTC	TRBJ2-1	NA	TRBV5-1	NA